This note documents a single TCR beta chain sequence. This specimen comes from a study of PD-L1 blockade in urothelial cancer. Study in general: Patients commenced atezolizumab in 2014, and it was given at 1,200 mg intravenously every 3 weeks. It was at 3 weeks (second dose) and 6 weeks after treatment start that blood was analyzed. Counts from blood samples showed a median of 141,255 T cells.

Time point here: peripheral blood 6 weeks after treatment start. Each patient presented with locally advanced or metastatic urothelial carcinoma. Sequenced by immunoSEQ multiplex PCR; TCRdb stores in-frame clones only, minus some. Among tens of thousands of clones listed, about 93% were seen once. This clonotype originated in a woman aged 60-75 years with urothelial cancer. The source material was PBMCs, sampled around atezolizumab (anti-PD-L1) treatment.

CDR3 coding DNA: TGTGCCAGCAGCGCGGGGGGGGGACCTGAGACCCAGTACTTC. Translated: CASSAGGGPETQYF. The chain links TRBV9 to TRBJ2-5; 8 bases fit TRBD2. This CDR3 has 14 residues. CDR1 is SGDLS and CDR2 is YYNGEE in the germline V gene. V was clipped by 3 bases and J by 5 bases; unmatched bases: 6.